The present TCR beta chain was sequenced within a study of cytomegalovirus exposure and HLA in healthy donors. The CDR3 has 13 residues. The germline V gene has CDR1 MRHNA and CDR2 SNTAGT. A multiplex PCR was run with 60 Vbeta primers and 13 Jbeta primers. TCRdb's copy holds only in-frame clones and misses some; the assay was immunoSEQ multiplex PCR. The table includes roughly 120,000 clones, under 85% detected once. As to this clone: One end of the junction varies from germline; a read error may be responsible.

Sequencing used PBMCs. The chain is built from TRBV6-4 and TRBJ2-7, with a tentative D call TRBD2 (6 bases). This sequence originates from a woman aged 18-29 years in good health and CMV-seronegative. The CDR3 bases are TGTGCCAGCAGTGACTCGAAAGGCGGGATTCCCACGTTC. Translating it yields CASSDSKGGIPTF.